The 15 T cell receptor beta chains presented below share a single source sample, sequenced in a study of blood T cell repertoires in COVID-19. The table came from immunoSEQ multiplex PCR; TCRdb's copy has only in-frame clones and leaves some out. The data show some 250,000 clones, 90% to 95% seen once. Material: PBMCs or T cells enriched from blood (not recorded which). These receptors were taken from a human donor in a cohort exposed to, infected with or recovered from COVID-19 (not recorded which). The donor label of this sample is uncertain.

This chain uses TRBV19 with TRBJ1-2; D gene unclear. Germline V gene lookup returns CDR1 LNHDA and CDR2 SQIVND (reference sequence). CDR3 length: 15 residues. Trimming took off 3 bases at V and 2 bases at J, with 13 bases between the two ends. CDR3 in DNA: TGTGCCAGTAGTATTATCCCGACAAGCAACTATGGCTACACCTTC. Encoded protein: CASSIIPTSNYGYTF.

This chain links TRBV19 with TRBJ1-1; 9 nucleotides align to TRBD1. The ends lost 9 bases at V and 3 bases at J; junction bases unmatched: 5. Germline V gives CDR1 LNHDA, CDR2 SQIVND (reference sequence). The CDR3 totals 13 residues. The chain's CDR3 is CASTTGGDTEAFF. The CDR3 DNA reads TGTGCCAGCACGACAGGGGGAGACACTGAAGCTTTCTTT.

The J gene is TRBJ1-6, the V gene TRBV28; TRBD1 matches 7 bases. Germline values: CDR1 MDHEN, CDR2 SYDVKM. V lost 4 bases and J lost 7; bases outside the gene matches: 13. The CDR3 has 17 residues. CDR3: CASSSPPGQPLNSPLHF. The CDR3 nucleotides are TGTGCCAGCAGTTCCCCCCCGGGACAGCCTCTCAATTCACCCCTCCACTTT.

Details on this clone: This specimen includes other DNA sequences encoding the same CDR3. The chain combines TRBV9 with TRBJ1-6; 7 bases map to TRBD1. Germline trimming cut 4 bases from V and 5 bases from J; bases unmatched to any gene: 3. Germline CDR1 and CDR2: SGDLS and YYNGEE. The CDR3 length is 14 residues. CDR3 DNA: TGTGCCAGCAGCACAGGGACAGATAATTCACCCCTCCACTTT. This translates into CASSTGTDNSPLHF.

CDR3 sequence: CALGGVSGNTIYF. The CDR3, as DNA: TGTGCCTTGGGAGGAGTCTCAGGAAACACCATATATTTT. V gene TRBV30 combines with J gene TRBJ1-3; D is undetermined. The V end lost 7 bases, the J end lost 4 bases, and 14 bases lay between the germline ends. CDR3 length equals 13 residues. The germline V gene encodes CDR1 GTSNPN and CDR2 SVGIG (reference sequence).

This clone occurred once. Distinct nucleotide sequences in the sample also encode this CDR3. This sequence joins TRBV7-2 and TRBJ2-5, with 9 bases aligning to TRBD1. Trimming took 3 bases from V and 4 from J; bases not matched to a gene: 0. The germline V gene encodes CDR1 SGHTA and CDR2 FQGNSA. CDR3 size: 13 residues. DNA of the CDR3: TGTGCCAGCAGCTTGACAGGGGGAGAGACCCAGTACTTC. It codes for CASSLTGGETQYF.

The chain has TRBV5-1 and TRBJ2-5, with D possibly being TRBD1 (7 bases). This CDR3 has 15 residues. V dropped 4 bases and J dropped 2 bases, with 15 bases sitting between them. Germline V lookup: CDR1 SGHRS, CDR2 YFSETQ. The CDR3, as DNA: TGCGCCAGCAGCACCTCGTCAGGGGGGCAAGAGACCCAGTACTTC. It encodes CASSTSSGGQETQYF.

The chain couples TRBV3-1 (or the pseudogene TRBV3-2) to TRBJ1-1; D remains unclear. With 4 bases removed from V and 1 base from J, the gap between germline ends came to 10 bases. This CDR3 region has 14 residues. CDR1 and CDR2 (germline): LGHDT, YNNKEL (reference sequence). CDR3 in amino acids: CASSLKPGNTEAFF. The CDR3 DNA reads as TGTGCCAGCAGCCTTAAACCGGGGAACACTGAAGCTTTCTTT.

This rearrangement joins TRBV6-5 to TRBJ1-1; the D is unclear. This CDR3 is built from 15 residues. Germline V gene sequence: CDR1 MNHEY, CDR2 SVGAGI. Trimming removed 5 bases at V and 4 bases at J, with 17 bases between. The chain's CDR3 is CASSRTRRSLTEAFF. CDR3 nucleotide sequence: TGTGCCAGCAGTCGGACGAGGAGGTCCCTCACTGAAGCTTTCTTT.

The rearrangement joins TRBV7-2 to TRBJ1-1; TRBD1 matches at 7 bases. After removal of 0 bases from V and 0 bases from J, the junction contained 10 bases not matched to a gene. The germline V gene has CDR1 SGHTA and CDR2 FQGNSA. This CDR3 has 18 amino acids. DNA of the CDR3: TGTGCCAGCAGCTTAGCGCGGCAGGGGGGACTCATGAACACTGAAGCTTTCTTT. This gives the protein CASSLARQGGLMNTEAFF.

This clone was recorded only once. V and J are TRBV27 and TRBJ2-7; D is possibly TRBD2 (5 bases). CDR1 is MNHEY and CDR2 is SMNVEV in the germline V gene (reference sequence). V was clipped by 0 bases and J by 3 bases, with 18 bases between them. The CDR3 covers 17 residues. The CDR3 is CASSLSRRRGFSYEQYF. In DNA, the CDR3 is TGTGCCAGCAGTTTATCGCGGAGGCGAGGGTTTAGCTACGAGCAGTACTTC.

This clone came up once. The CDR3 DNA is TGTGCCAGTAGTATGGTACAGGGGAGCGAAAAACTGTTTTTT. This encodes CASSMVQGSEKLFF. The V call is TRBV19, the J call TRBJ1-4, with 7 bases identical to TRBD1. CDR3 length: 14 amino acids. Germline CDR1 LNHDA, CDR2 SQIVND (reference sequence). The V gene end was trimmed by 3 bases and the J gene end by 8 bases; junction bases not matched to a gene: 6.

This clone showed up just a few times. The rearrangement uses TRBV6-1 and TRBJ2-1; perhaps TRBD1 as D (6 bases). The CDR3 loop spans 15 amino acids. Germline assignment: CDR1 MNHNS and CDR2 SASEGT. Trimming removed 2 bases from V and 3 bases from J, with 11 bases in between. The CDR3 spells CASSELGQHYNEQFF. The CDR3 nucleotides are TGTGCCAGCAGTGAACTCGGACAGCACTACAATGAGCAGTTCTTC.

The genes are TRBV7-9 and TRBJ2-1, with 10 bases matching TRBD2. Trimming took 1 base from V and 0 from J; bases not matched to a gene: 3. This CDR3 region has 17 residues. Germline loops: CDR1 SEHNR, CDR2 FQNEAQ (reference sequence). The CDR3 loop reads CASSLEAGGISYNEQFF. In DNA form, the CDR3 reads TGTGCCAGCAGCTTAGAAGCGGGGGGGATCTCCTACAATGAGCAGTTCTTC.

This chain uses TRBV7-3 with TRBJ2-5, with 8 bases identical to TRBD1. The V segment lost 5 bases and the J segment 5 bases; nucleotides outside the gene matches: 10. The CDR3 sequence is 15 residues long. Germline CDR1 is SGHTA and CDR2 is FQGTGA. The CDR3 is CASSPDRGRVETQYF. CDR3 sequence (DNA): TGTGCCAGCAGCCCAGACAGGGGTCGTGTTGAGACCCAGTACTTC.